This paragraph reports one T cell receptor (beta chain). The CDR3 extends over 16 amino acids. With 4 bases removed from V and 5 bases from J, the gap between germline ends came to 15 bases. Germline V gives CDR1 LGHNA, CDR2 YNFKEQ. These data come from a study of blood T cell repertoires in COVID-19. Study-level background: Donors in the United States, Italy and Spain gave samples during acute or convalescent COVID-19. T cells, B-cell-depleted T cells, or PBMCs provided the cDNA or gDNA that served as material.

As originally analysed: By means of reference gene primer amplification, nucleated cell counts were estimated. The repertoire was sequenced with immunoSEQ multiplex PCR; TCRdb's copy has only in-frame clones and lacks some. V and J calls and clone size come straight from that table; D and trimming were deduced from the DNA. Of fewer than 200,000 clones listed, under 90% are singletons. V is TRBV4-2 and J is TRBJ1-6; TRBD1 is a possible D gene (5 bases). The specimen sequenced was peripheral blood. The clonotype originates from a woman of 80 years or more with acute or convalescent COVID-19. The CDR3 region is CASSPLGEGDNSPLHF. The CDR3, as DNA: TGTGCCAGCAGCCCTCTGGGGGAGGGAGATAATTCACCCCTCCACTTT.